This record concerns one T cell receptor (beta chain) sequence. These data come from a study of blood T cell repertoires in COVID-19. From germline, CDR1 is MNHEY and CDR2 SVGAGI. This CDR3 spans 14 amino acids. Trimming left V 2 bases short and J 5 bases short, with 10 bases between. Original methodology: Estimated nucleated cell counts came from reference gene primer amplification. The assay was immunoSEQ multiplex PCR, and TCRdb's table has in-frame clones only and misses some. The V and J calls and clone size were taken over from that table, and D and trimming were inferred from the DNA. There are about 110,000 clones in the sample; 82% occur only once, and approximately 15% lies in the top ten.

V and J are TRBV6-5 and TRBJ1-5; no clear D gene. Sequencing used peripheral blood. This receptor was obtained from a woman aged 55-75 years with acute or convalescent COVID-19. The DNA of the CDR3 is TGTGCCAGCAGTTACCGGAGGGAAGATCAGCCCCAGCATTTT. It specifies CASSYRREDQPQHF.